Following are 17 T cell receptor beta chains from one sample sequenced in a study of T cells in Graves' hyperthyroidism and ophthalmopathy. From RNA transcripts, TCR beta CDR3 regions were amplified. The HTBI primer set served for first-round RT-PCR of the TCR CDR3. Using its own MiXCR run on the multiplex PCR reads, TCRdb lists one record per CDR3 protein. The sample has about 600,000 distinct CDR3 sequences; 15% to 20% are singletons. Sequencing used blood. The receptor source for this set is a middle-aged woman with Graves' ophthalmopathy.

This sequence joins TRBV4-2 and TRBJ1-2; D is unresolved. Germline CDR1 is LGHNA and CDR2 is YNFKEQ. Trimming pared 0 bases from V and 4 bases from J, leaving 15 bases between. This CDR3 contains 16 residues. Written as DNA, the CDR3 is TGTGCCAGCAGCCAAGATCGCGGACGGACGAGCTATGGCTACACCTTC. Translation gives CASSQDRGRTSYGYTF.

The chain combines TRBV7-3 with TRBJ2-1; 7 bases are shared with TRBD2. V shed 4 bases, J shed 4 bases, and the junction held 7 bases outside the gene matches. The CDR3 runs 15 residues. The germline V gene has CDR1 SGHTA and CDR2 FQGTGA. The chain's CDR3 is CASSSGTTEYNEQFF. The CDR3 nucleotides are TGTGCCAGCAGCTCCGGGACTACCGAATACAATGAGCAGTTCTTC. Using reference TRBV7-3 and TRBJ2-1 for the parts outside the CDR3, the full variable domain is GAGVSQTPSNKVTEKGKYVELRCDPISGHTALYWYRQSLGQGPEFLIYFQGTGAADDSGLPNDRFFAVRPEGSVSTLKIQRTERGDSAVYLCASSSGTTEYNEQFFGPGTRLTVL.

A few counts support this clonotype. The gene calls are TRBV20-1 and TRBJ1-4; the D gene is possibly TRBD1 (6 bases). This CDR3 is 15 amino acids long. V lost 2 bases to trimming and J lost 8 bases, with 18 bases between them. In germline, CDR1 is DFQATT, CDR2 SNEGSKA (reference sequence). CDR3 coding DNA: TGCAGTGCTAGACCCGAGACAGGAGCGAGGGAAAAACTGTTTTTT. Protein: CSARPETGAREKLFF.

This clonotype was observed a few times. The gene calls are TRBV2 and TRBJ1-3; D ambiguous. The V gene lost 5 bases and the J gene lost 0 bases, with 14 bases spanning the gap. Germline V gene sequence: CDR1 SNHLY, CDR2 FYNNEI. This CDR3 contains 16 residues. Here the CDR3 DNA reads TGTGCCAGCAGTTCCCTAACCGGGCCCTCTGGAAACACCATATATTTT. Protein sequence: CASSSLTGPSGNTIYF.

The chain combines TRBV6-5 with TRBJ2-1; D unclear. CDR3 length: 14 residues. Between the trimmed V and J ends, which lost 0 bases and 2 bases, there was a span of 5 bases. The germline CDR1 and CDR2 sequences are MNHEY and SVGAGI. In nucleotides, the CDR3 is TGTGCCAGCAGTTACTCATTGGCCTACAATGAGCAGTTCTTC. Translated, it gives CASSYSLAYNEQFF.

This clonotype has more than one count but fewer than ten. The chain employs TRBV7-2 and TRBJ2-2; 10 bases map to TRBD2. Germline CDR1 and CDR2: SGHTA and FQGNSA. Losses at the gene ends were 8 bases for V and 0 bases for J; bases not matched to a gene: 12. The CDR3 is 18 residues long. CDR3 loop: CASLDRLAGVTNTGELFF. For the CDR3, the DNA is TGTGCCAGCCTCGACCGACTAGCGGGCGTGACGAACACCGGGGAGCTGTTTTTT. The complete variable domain, with remaining parts taken from reference TRBV7-2 and TRBJ2-2, reads GAGVSQSPSNKVTEKGKDVELRCDPISGHTALYWYRQSLGQGLEFLIYFQGNSAPDKSGLPSDRFSAERTGGSVSTLTIQRTQQEDSAVYLCASLDRLAGVTNTGELFFGEGSRLTVL.

This clonotype was observed a few times. This chain uses TRBV18 with TRBJ1-5; tentatively, D is TRBD1 (5 bases). CDR1 is KGHSH and CDR2 is LQKENI in the germline V gene. V lost 7 bases and J 6 bases, leaving 13 bases between the germline ends. The CDR3 runs to 13 residues. The DNA for the CDR3 is TGTGCCAGCTGCAAGGGGCCAGGTCAGCCCCAGCATTTT. Protein: CASCKGPGQPQHF.

This clonotype came up many times. CDR3 loop: CASSLYKGGLRTDTQYF. The CDR3 coding sequence is TGTGCCAGCAGTTTATACAAAGGGGGGCTTCGCACAGATACGCAGTATTTT. V and J are TRBV28 and TRBJ2-3, with D tentatively TRBD1 or TRBD2 (6 bases each). Deletions cut 1 base from V and 1 base from J, with 15 bases between. This CDR3 region has 17 residues. From germline, CDR1 is MDHEN and CDR2 SYDVKM. The full variable domain, rest sourced from reference TRBV28 and TRBJ2-3, is DVKVTQSSRYLVKRTGEKVFLECVQDMDHENMFWYRQDPGLGLRLIYFSYDVKMKEKGDIPEGYSVSREKKERFSLILESASTNQTSMYLCASSLYKGGLRTDTQYFGPGTRLTVL.

The table lists this clonotype with a count of one. The rearrangement links TRBV20-1 to TRBJ2-7, with TRBD2 matching over 11 bases. Trimming took 0 bases from V and 2 from J; bases not matched to a gene: 15. The CDR3 is 19 amino acids. CDR1 and CDR2 from the germline V gene are DFQATT and SNEGSKA (reference sequence). This chain's CDR3 is CSARDAGGTSGSLPYEQYF. CDR3 coding DNA: TGCAGTGCTAGAGATGCAGGAGGGACTAGCGGTTCCCTCCCCTACGAGCAGTACTTC.

This clonotype was recorded many times. J is TRBJ1-5 and V is TRBV3-1; possibly TRBD1 for D (5 bases). The CDR3 is 15 residues long. V was trimmed by 0 bases and J by 6 bases, leaving 12 bases between them. CDR1 and CDR2 (germline): LGHDT, YNNKEL (reference sequence). DNA of the CDR3: TGTGCCAGCAGCCAAGATGGCGGTGGGGGTCAGCCCCAGCATTTT. This codes for CASSQDGGGGQPQHF.

This clonotype was recorded at least ten times. The rearrangement uses TRBV20-1 and TRBJ1-1; no clear D gene. V was clipped by 0 bases and J by 11 bases, with 13 bases between them. The germline gives CDR1 DFQATT, CDR2 SNEGSKA (reference sequence). The CDR3 totals 12 residues. DNA for the CDR3: TGCAGTGCTAGAGACGATCCAGCGAGGGCTTTCTTT. Its translation: CSARDDPARAFF.

Note on this clonotype: A much larger clone differs from this one at a single base, so this may be a read error. J is TRBJ2-1 and V is TRBV6-1; 8 nucleotides match TRBD2. The CDR3 length is 14 residues. Trimming removed 11 bases from V and 0 bases from J; junction bases left unmatched: 6. Germline V gene data show CDR1 as MNHNS and CDR2 as SASEGT. The CDR3 protein is CAGTSGSSYNEQFF. The CDR3 DNA sequence: TGTGCCGGCACTAGCGGAAGCTCCTACAATGAGCAGTTCTTC.

This clonotype was observed a few times. The J gene is TRBJ1-2, the V gene TRBV7-9; TRBD1 agrees at 9 bases. There are 15 residues in the CDR3. CDR1 SEHNR and CDR2 FQNEAQ come from the germline V gene (reference sequence). Germline trimming cut 5 bases from V and 7 bases from J; bases unmatched to any gene: 11. CDR3 in amino acids: CASSQGQGELFGYTF. The CDR3 DNA reads TGTGCCAGCAGCCAGGGACAGGGTGAGCTTTTTGGCTACACCTTC.

This clonotype has ten or more counts. The chain links TRBV11-2 to TRBJ1-4; D remains ambiguous. Germline CDR1 SGHAT, CDR2 FQNNGV. CDR3 length: 15 amino acids. V gave up 1 base and J gave up 0 bases, with 6 bases separating them. CDR3 sequence: CASSLGYATNEKLFF. For the CDR3, the DNA is TGTGCCAGCAGCTTAGGCTATGCAACTAATGAAAAACTGTTTTTT.

Notes on this clonotype: Just one base apart from a much larger clone, this may be a read error. The CDR3 protein is CTSSLIMGSSSYNEQFF. CDR3 nucleotides: TGTACCAGCAGCTTAATTATGGGCAGTAGCTCCTACAATGAGCAGTTCTTC. This chain joins TRBV7-2 and TRBJ2-1; D gene ambiguous. Trimming removed 2 bases at V and 0 bases at J, with 14 bases between. Germline V lookup: CDR1 SGHTA, CDR2 FQGNSA. The CDR3 spans 17 residues.

The chain has TRBV11-2 and TRBJ2-5; 9 nucleotides line up with TRBD2. The CDR3 contains 16 residues. The J segment lost 5 bases and the V segment lost 1 base, leaving 8 bases of the junction unmatched. From germline, CDR1 is SGHAT and CDR2 FQNNGV. The CDR3 DNA follows: TGTGCCAGCAGCTTAGGGGGCGGGGGGGCCCGGGAGACCCAGTACTTC. Amino acid sequence: CASSLGGGGARETQYF.

This clonotype was seen repeatedly, ten times or more. The rearrangement uses TRBV6-1 and TRBJ2-2; D uncertain. Germline loops: CDR1 MNHNS, CDR2 SASEGT. The V gene lost 6 bases and the J gene lost 0 bases, with 11 bases spanning the gap. The CDR3 runs to 15 residues. The CDR3 nucleotides read TGTGCCAGCAGCTCGGTGTTTACGAACACCGGGGAGCTGTTTTTT. Translation gives CASSSVFTNTGELFF.